These 12 T cell receptor beta chains came from one sample sequenced in a study of T-cell reconstitution after alpha-beta-depleted transplantation in children. Construction of the TCRbeta library involved unique molecular identifiers. MiXCR was run by TCRdb on the PCR reads, yielding one entry per CDR3 protein. The sample lists around 400,000 distinct CDR3 sequences, around 20% occurring once. The source was PBMCs from the stem cell graft donor, collected from the stem cell graft. These receptors all come from a human donor who donated a stem cell graft to a child with acute myeloid leukemia.

This clonotype was seen a handful of times. The chain carries TRBV4-2 and TRBJ2-1, with D possibly matching TRBD2 (5 bases). This CDR3 contains 16 residues. V was trimmed by 0 bases and J by 4 bases, leaving 13 bases between them. CDR1 and CDR2 from the germline V gene are LGHNA and YNFKEQ. CDR3 nucleotides: TGTGCCAGCAGCCAAGATTCGAGCGGAACGTACAATGAGCAGTTCTTC. It specifies CASSQDSSGTYNEQFF.

This clonotype was detected ten times or more. The gene calls are TRBV20-1 and TRBJ2-3; 8 nucleotides agree with TRBD2. The CDR3 extends over 13 amino acids. CDR1 and CDR2 (germline): DFQATT, SNEGSKA (reference sequence). V lost 6 bases, J lost 4 bases, and 6 bases stayed unmatched. The CDR3 DNA reads TGCAGTGCCCCCGACGGGGGGGCAGATACGCAGTATTTT. As protein: CSAPDGGADTQYF.

This chain uses TRBV5-1 with TRBJ2-3; TRBD2 matches at 7 bases. Trimming cost V 3 bases and J 2 bases; bases outside gene matches: 9. CDR3 length: 16 amino acids. Germline-derived CDR1 and CDR2 are SGHRS and YFSETQ. This CDR3 reads CASSSKGTTPTDTQYF. The DNA of the CDR3 is TGCGCCAGCAGCTCTAAAGGGACTACCCCCACAGATACGCAGTATTTT.

This chain connects TRBV7-3 to TRBJ1-1; maybe TRBD1 (5 bases). The germline gives CDR1 SGHTA, CDR2 FQGTGA. The V gene lost 1 base and the J gene lost 7 bases, with 13 bases spanning the gap. There are 14 residues in the CDR3. The CDR3 sequence is CASSLSRERGEAFF. Here the CDR3 DNA reads TGTGCCAGCAGCTTAAGCAGGGAGAGGGGTGAAGCTTTCTTT. The whole variable domain, filled in from reference TRBV7-3 and TRBJ1-1, reads GAGVSQTPSNKVTEKGKYVELRCDPISGHTALYWYRQSLGQGPEFLIYFQGTGAADDSGLPNDRFFAVRPEGSVSTLKIQRTERGDSAVYLCASSLSRERGEAFFGQGTRLTVV.

V usage is TRBV7-9 and J usage is TRBJ2-1; D not resolved. The CDR3 covers 12 residues. The germline V gene encodes CDR1 SEHNR and CDR2 FQNEAQ (reference sequence). Trimming took off 7 bases at V and 5 bases at J, with 9 bases between the two ends. CDR3 nucleotide sequence: TGTGCCAGCACTAGGTCGAACAATGAGCAGTTCTTC. Translation gives CASTRSNNEQFF.

This clonotype showed up many times. The chain joins TRBV29-1 to TRBJ2-3, with D perhaps TRBD1 (6 bases). This CDR3 spans 11 amino acids. Per germline, CDR1 SQVTM and CDR2 ANQGSEA. Trimming shortened V by 6 bases and J by 9 bases, and 13 bases separated the two germline ends. CDR3 nucleotide sequence: TGCAGCGTAGATACAGGGAGCACGCAGTATTTT. Protein: CSVDTGSTQYF.

This clonotype was detected many times. This chain uses TRBV20-1 with TRBJ1-1, with D possibly matching TRBD1 (6 bases). This CDR3 is 13 amino acids long. Between the trimmed V and J ends, which lost 5 bases and 3 bases, there was a span of 13 bases. From germline, CDR1 is DFQATT and CDR2 SNEGSKA (reference sequence). CDR3 residues: CSARGAWDTEAFF. CDR3 nucleotides: TGCAGTGCTCGGGGGGCGTGGGACACTGAAGCTTTCTTT.

This clonotype was seen once. The rearrangement uses TRBV5-1 and TRBJ2-7, with a weak D call TRBD1 (5 bases). Trimming pared 4 bases from V and 2 bases from J, leaving 19 bases between. The CDR3 has 16 residues. Germline assignment: CDR1 SGHRS and CDR2 YFSETQ. The CDR3 DNA is TGCGCCAGCAGCCACGGAACAGGTCCTATAGCCTACGAGCAGTACTTC. It translates to CASSHGTGPIAYEQYF. Using reference TRBV5-1 and TRBJ2-7 for the parts outside the CDR3, the full variable domain is KAGVTQTPRYLIKTRGQQVTLSCSPISGHRSVSWYQQTPGQGLQFLFEYFSETQRNKGNFPGRFSGRQFSNSRSEMNVSTLELGDSALYLCASSHGTGPIAYEQYFGPGTRLTVT.

The chain employs TRBV20-1 and TRBJ2-7, with D hard to call. From germline, CDR1 is DFQATT and CDR2 SNEGSKA (reference sequence). The CDR3 is 11 amino acids. Trimming left V 3 bases short and J 5 bases short, with 8 bases between. CDR3 protein: CSASSVDEQYF. The CDR3 nucleotides read TGCAGTGCTAGCTCCGTGGACGAGCAGTACTTC.

In this sample, this clonotype turned up a few times. The chain combines TRBV6-5 with TRBJ2-2, with TRBD1 identical over 7 bases. V lost 8 bases and J lost 3; bases outside the gene matches: 6. CDR1 is MNHEY, CDR2 SVGAGI, per germline. The CDR3 spans 14 residues. For the CDR3, the DNA is TGTGCCAGCCGACAGGGAGTTCACACCGGGGAGCTGTTTTTT. It encodes CASRQGVHTGELFF.

This rearrangement joins TRBV5-1 to TRBJ1-6; D perhaps matches TRBD1 (6 bases). This CDR3 contains 15 residues. Germline assignment: CDR1 SGHRS and CDR2 YFSETQ. Trimming shortened V by 3 bases and J by 7 bases, and 14 bases separated the two germline ends. Here the CDR3 DNA reads TGCGCCAGCAGCTCTGGACAGTATCCCAATTCACCCCTCCACTTT. The encoded protein is CASSSGQYPNSPLHF.

This rearrangement joins TRBV7-9 to TRBJ2-1; no firm D call. V lost 5 bases to trimming and J lost 4 bases, with 15 bases between them. The CDR3 totals 15 residues. Germline-derived CDR1 and CDR2 are SEHNR and FQNEAQ (reference sequence). Written as DNA, the CDR3 is TGTGCCAGCAGCCCAACCCTAGGGTCATACAATGAGCAGTTCTTC. The encoded protein is CASSPTLGSYNEQFF.